Listed below are T cell receptor beta chains from one sample, sequenced in a study of OX40 agonist ivuxolimab in advanced cancers. Some clones are missing from TCRdb's copy, which holds only in-frame ones; the method was immunoSEQ multiplex PCR. There are 80,000 to 100,000 clones in the sample; 90% occur only once, and around 1.6% lies in the top ten. The sample consisted of CD4+ or CD8+ T cells sorted from blood, taken in a trial of the OX40 agonist ivuxolimab. These TCRs come from an adult with an advanced solid tumor such as melanoma, head and neck, liver or kidney cancer. Each CDR3 is given with its conserved first and last residue. The D gene is left open where the match is weak. The listing skips clone size in some rows; elsewhere it reads once, few, many or a size class.

clone_size	v_call	j_call	d_call	cdr3_nt	cdr3_aa
-	TRBV19	TRBJ1-4	-	TGTGCCAGTAGTATTTGGCGGCGGCCTAATAATGAAAAACTGTTTTTT	CASSIWRRPNNEKLFF
-	TRBV7-2	TRBJ2-3	-	TGTGCCAGCAGCTTAGATAGTGGGGGGTTGTCAGATACGCAGTATTTT	CASSLDSGGLSDTQYF
-	TRBV11-3	TRBJ2-5	TRBD2	TGTGCCAGCAGCTTACAAGGACTAGCGGCTAGAGAGACCCAGTACTTC	CASSLQGLAARETQYF
-	TRBV5-5	TRBJ1-3	-	TGTGCCAGTAACGACTGGAAATCTGGAAACACCATATATTTT	CASNDWKSGNTIYF
-	TRBV9	TRBJ2-7	TRBD1	TGTGCCAGCAGCGTAGGGCCCGACAGGGATTACGAGCAGTACTTC	CASSVGPDRDYEQYF
-	TRBV30	TRBJ2-5	TRBD2	TGTGCCTGGAAGCGGGAGTGGGAGACCCAGTACTTC	CAWKREWETQYF
-	TRBV18	TRBJ2-7	-	TGTGCCAGCTCACGGCGGGACAGCCCCGAGCAGTACTTC	CASSRRDSPEQYF
-	TRBV7-2	TRBJ2-6	-	TGTGCCAGCAGCTTAAATCCCCGGGGCGCTGGGGCCAACGTCCTGACTTTC	CASSLNPRGAGANVLTF
-	TRBV7-7	TRBJ2-5	TRBD2	TGTGCTAGCAGTACTGGACTAGCGGGAGAGACCCAGTACTTC	CASSTGLAGETQYF
-	TRBV10-1	TRBJ1-1	-	TGCGCCAGGGAAACTGTGAACACTGAAGCTTTCTTT	CARETVNTEAFF
-	TRBV9	TRBJ2-3	-	TGTGCCAGCAGCTTTAGCTCTGACACAGATACGCAGTATTTT	CASSFSSDTDTQYF
-	TRBV21-1	TRBJ2-7	-	TGTGCCAGCAGCAAAAGTAGGACTAGCGGGAGAGGGTACGAGCAGTACTTC	CASSKSRTSGRGYEQYF
-	TRBV9	TRBJ2-3	TRBD1	TGTGCCAGCAGCGTCGGACAGGGGGCGACGATTTTCACAGATACGCAGTATTTT	CASSVGQGATIFTDTQYF
-	TRBV9	TRBJ2-3	TRBD2	TGTGCCAGCAGCGTAGGGGCTAGCGGGACAGATACGCAGTATTTT	CASSVGASGTDTQYF
once	TRBV6-5	TRBJ1-3	-	TGTGCCAGCAGTGACCCGCTCTCTGGAAACACCATATATTTT	CASSDPLSGNTIYF
-	TRBV4-2	TRBJ1-1	-	TGTGCCAGCAGCCAACAGCTGCCGAACACTGAAGCTTTCTTT	CASSQQLPNTEAFF
-	TRBV28	TRBJ1-4	TRBD1	TGTGCCAGCAGTCCCCCGACAGGGGGGAATGAAAAACTGTTTTTT	CASSPPTGGNEKLFF
-	TRBV14	TRBJ1-3	TRBD1	TGTGCCACACCTCCCAGGGGGCAGACCGGAAACACCATATATTTT	CATPPRGQTGNTIYF
-	TRBV7-2	TRBJ2-2	-	TGTGCCAGCAGCTTAGCCCCCACATTCACCGGGGAGCTGTTTTTT	CASSLAPTFTGELFF
-	TRBV7-9	TRBJ1-1	-	TGTGCCAGCAGTTTAAGCAGGGGCAAAGCTTTCTTT	CASSLSRGKAFF
-	TRBV5-4	TRBJ2-1	TRBD2	TGTGCCAGCAGAATCGGGACTAGCGGCTACAATGAGCAGTTCTTC	CASRIGTSGYNEQFF
-	TRBV9	TRBJ2-5	TRBD2	TGTGCCAGCAGCGTCGTGACGGGAGGTGGAGAGACCCAGTACTTC	CASSVVTGGGETQYF
few	TRBV20-1	TRBJ1-1	-	TGCAGGAGCCCTTTGAACACTGAAGCTTTCTTT	CRSPLNTEAFF
-	TRBV28	TRBJ2-5	-	TGTGCCAGCAGTATCGGGGGCTCCCAAGAGACCCAGTACTTC	CASSIGGSQETQYF
once	TRBV15	TRBJ2-5	-	TGTGCCACCAGCACATCCGGCGGGGAGACCCAGTACTTC	CATSTSGGETQYF
once	TRBV28	TRBJ2-7	TRBD2	TGTGCCAGCATCCCAAACCCTTCAGAACTAGCGGGAGGGTACGAGCAGTACTTC	CASIPNPSELAGGYEQYF
-	TRBV18	TRBJ2-2	-	TGTGCCAGCTCACCCCCGAACACCGGGGAGCTGTTTTTT	CASSPPNTGELFF
-	TRBV9	TRBJ2-2	-	TGTGCCAGCAGCGTATCGACAGCCCACACCGGGGAGCTGTTTTTT	CASSVSTAHTGELFF
-	TRBV7-9	TRBJ2-5	-	TGTGCCAGCAGTCGACAGGTCCAAGAGACCCAGTACTTC	CASSRQVQETQYF
-	TRBV5-4	TRBJ2-2	-	TGTGCCAGCAGCCCCTCGAGGGGGTTGATCGGGGAGCTGTTTTTT	CASSPSRGLIGELFF
-	TRBV7-8	TRBJ1-3	TRBD1	TGTGCCAGCAGCGCGCCACAGGGAGGGGGCGGAAACACCATATATTTT	CASSAPQGGGGNTIYF
-	TRBV19	TRBJ2-4	-	TGTGCCAGTAGCCCTGCCTGGACGCGCCTAGCCAAAAACATTCAGTACTTC	CASSPAWTRLAKNIQYF
-	TRBV5-6	TRBJ2-5	TRBD2	TGTGCCAGCAGCTCCTGGGGACTAGCGGGATTACAAGAGACCCAGTACTTC	CASSSWGLAGLQETQYF
-	TRBV4-3	TRBJ2-7	-	TGCGCCAGCAGCCAAGAAAGGCAGTCCTACGAGCAGTACTTC	CASSQERQSYEQYF
-	TRBV10-3	TRBJ1-5	-	TGTGCCATCAGCGAGTCCGGCGGCAATAGCAATCAGCCCCAGCATTTT	CAISESGGNSNQPQHF
-	TRBV28	TRBJ2-2	-	TGTGCCAGCAGTTTACCGGTCGGGGGATCGACCGGGGAGCTGTTTTTT	CASSLPVGGSTGELFF
-	TRBV30	TRBJ2-1	-	TGTGCCGTACAGGGTCTAGGGCGATGGGACAATGAGCAGTTCTTC	CAVQGLGRWDNEQFF
-	TRBV30	TRBJ2-7	TRBD2	TGTGCCTTCGCTCTAGCGGGATGGGGCGAGCAGTACTTC	CAFALAGWGEQYF
-	TRBV11-3	TRBJ2-7	TRBD2	TGTGCCAGCAGTCAAGGACTAGCGGTCCCTAGCTCCTACGAGCAGTACTTC	CASSQGLAVPSSYEQYF
many	TRBV28	TRBJ2-4	TRBD2	TGTGCCAGCAGCACCATAGCGGGAGCCCCAGGGAACAAAAACATTCAGTACTTC	CASSTIAGAPGNKNIQYF
-	TRBV7-8	TRBJ2-5	-	TGTGCCAGCAGCTTCCAAGGGTCCCAAGAGACCCAGTACTTC	CASSFQGSQETQYF
-	TRBV18	TRBJ2-3	-	TGTGCCAGCTCACCAGAAGGTTGGTACGTGGATACGCAGTATTTT	CASSPEGWYVDTQYF
-	TRBV7-9	TRBJ2-3	TRBD2	TGTGCCAGCAGCGTAACGGGGGGGGGCACAGATACGCAGTATTTT	CASSVTGGGTDTQYF
-	TRBV5-6	TRBJ1-2	-	TGTGCCAGCAGCTCGGGACTCCCTAACTATGGCTACACCTTC	CASSSGLPNYGYTF
-	TRBV19	TRBJ2-1	TRBD2	TGTGCCAGTTCAAGGACTAGCGGGAGGAATGAGCAGTTCTTC	CASSRTSGRNEQFF
few	TRBV29-1	TRBJ2-7	-	TGCAGCGACCCAACAGCCAGTGAATGCCGCGGCAGGTCCTACGAGCAGTACTTC	CSDPTASECRGRSYEQYF
-	TRBV15	TRBJ1-3	-	TGTGCCACCAGCAGAGAACCCTCTGGAAACACCATATATTTT	CATSREPSGNTIYF
-	TRBV11-3	TRBJ1-1	-	TGTGCCAGCACCCGACCAGGTGAAGTCGCTGAAGCTTTCTTT	CASTRPGEVAEAFF
-	TRBV19	TRBJ1-3	TRBD1	TGTGCCAGTAGTACTCCAGGGGGCTCTGGAAACACCATATATTTT	CASSTPGGSGNTIYF
-	TRBV29-1	TRBJ1-1	-	TGCAGCGTTGAAGACAGGGGATGGGTGGTGAACACTGAAGCTTTCTTT	CSVEDRGWVVNTEAFF
-	TRBV7-2	TRBJ1-2	-	TGTGCCAGCCACAGGCGTGCGAACTATGGCTACACCTTC	CASHRRANYGYTF
-	TRBV11-2	TRBJ1-2	-	TGTGCCAGCAGCTTAGACCGCTATGGCTACACCTTC	CASSLDRYGYTF
-	TRBV5-1	TRBJ1-2	TRBD1	TGCGCCAGCAGCTTAAATCCAACAGGGGGAGGTGGGAATGGCTACACCTTC	CASSLNPTGGGGNGYTF